A single sample gave rise to the 9 T cell receptor beta chains below, sequenced in a study of T cell repertoires in ileal Crohn's disease. Stated time point: neoterminal ileum biopsy at postoperative endoscopy, about 6 months after surgery. Generated by immunoSEQ multiplex PCR, the TCRdb table keeps only in-frame clones and is missing some. The sample has about 15,000 clones; about three quarters are singletons. Sample: ileal tissue. The receptors were sampled from an adult with Crohn's disease.

The rearrangement joins TRBV6-1 to TRBJ2-3; D gene uncertain. The germline gives CDR1 MNHNS, CDR2 SASEGT. The length of the CDR3 is 13 residues. V was shortened by 10 bases and J by 1 base, with 12 bases between the two germline ends. The CDR3 loop is CAMQIAGTDTQYF. CDR3 in DNA: TGTGCCATGCAGATAGCCGGCACAGATACGCAGTATTTT.

This chain connects TRBV19 to TRBJ2-7; D might be TRBD2 (6 bases). Germline assignment: CDR1 LNHDA and CDR2 SQIVND (reference sequence). The CDR3 consists of 13 residues. V was shortened by 4 bases and J by 3 bases, with 10 bases between the two germline ends. CDR3 loop: CASSRGEVYEQYF. CDR3 DNA: TGTGCCAGTAGTAGAGGGGAGGTCTACGAGCAGTACTTC.

J is TRBJ2-3 and V is TRBV28; D not certain. V was pared by 7 bases and J by 4 bases, with 12 bases between. CDR1 is MDHEN and CDR2 is SYDVKM in the germline V gene. CDR3 length: 13 residues. The CDR3 nucleotides are TGTGCCAGCACCACCTCTTTTGCAGATACGCAGTATTTT. As protein: CASTTSFADTQYF.

The rearrangement joins TRBV5-1 to TRBJ2-7; no clear D. The CDR3 runs to 15 residues. The germline CDR1 and CDR2 sequences are SGHRS and YFSETQ. V shed 0 bases and J shed 3 bases, with 13 bases lying between them. The CDR3 nucleotides are TGCGCCAGCAGCTTGGTCCCCGGACCCGACTACGAGCAGTACTTC. Encoded protein: CASSLVPGPDYEQYF.

This chain joins TRBV6-1 and TRBJ2-7, with 12 positions matching TRBD1. Germline CDR1 MNHNS, CDR2 SASEGT. Trimming took 4 bases from V and 7 from J; bases not matched to a gene: 8. The length of the CDR3 is 15 residues. In DNA, the CDR3 is TGTGCCAGCAGTGCCTTGGGACAGGGGGCTCAGGAGCAGTACTTC. This encodes CASSALGQGAQEQYF.

CDR3 coding DNA: TGTGCCAGCAGCTTGGGGGCGGGGCCCTACAATGAGCAGTTCTTC. It is translated as CASSLGAGPYNEQFF. The chain combines TRBV5-4 with TRBJ2-1, with a tentative D call TRBD2 (6 bases). The V end was cut by 0 bases, the J end by 2 bases, with 9 bases between. CDR3 length: 15 amino acids. Germline CDR1 reads SGHNT; CDR2 reads YYREEE (reference sequence).

The chain recombines TRBV28 with TRBJ2-1, with a possible D match to TRBD1 (6 bases). Germline loops: CDR1 MDHEN, CDR2 SYDVKM. This CDR3 contains 17 residues. Trimming pared 1 base from V and 4 bases from J, leaving 17 bases between. The CDR3 DNA is TGTGCCAGCAGTTTATTAAGCAGGGGCGGATGGTACAATGAGCAGTTCTTC. Translated: CASSLLSRGGWYNEQFF.

About this clone: The sample contains more than one DNA sequence encoding this CDR3. The V gene is TRBV30, the J gene TRBJ1-1, with D perhaps TRBD1 (5 bases). The germline CDR1 and CDR2 sequences are GTSNPN and SVGIG (reference sequence). The V end was cut by 1 base, the J end by 1 base, with 7 bases between. This CDR3 is 13 amino acids long. The DNA for the CDR3 is TGTGCCTGGAGTGCAGGGAGGAACACTGAAGCTTTCTTT. The encoded protein is CAWSAGRNTEAFF.

The rearrangement joins TRBV7-9 to TRBJ2-5; 9 bases fit TRBD1. J was trimmed by 5 bases and V by 5 bases; bases with no gene match: 15. The CDR3 contains 17 residues. Germline loops: CDR1 SEHNR, CDR2 FQNEAQ (reference sequence). The CDR3 sequence is CASSRKGTGTSGETQYF. The CDR3 region has the DNA TGTGCCAGCAGCCGCAAAGGGACAGGGACCTCAGGGGAGACCCAGTACTTC. Together with reference TRBV7-9 and TRBJ2-5, the CDR3 gives the full variable domain: DTGVSQNPRHKITKRGQNVTFRCDPISEHNRLYWYRQTLGQGPEFLTYFQNEAQLEKSRLLSDRFSAERPKGSFSTLEIQRTEQGDSAMYLCASSRKGTGTSGETQYFGPGTRLLVL.